This T cell receptor (beta chain) was identified in a study of shared clonotypes between healthy human individuals. A word on this clone: Its antigen is unknown.

V lost 8 bases, J lost 5 bases, and 14 bases stayed unmatched. This CDR3 has 14 residues. Germline V gene data show CDR1 as GTSNPN and CDR2 as SVGIG (reference sequence). Notes on the study in general: Measured sharing among donors was expected to vary with sequencing depth.

Method: immunoSEQ multiplex PCR; TCRdb's copy keeps in-frame clones and lacks some. The data show millions of clones, about 93% seen once. The naive CD8 subset, CD45RO-negative cells positively selected for CCR7, excluded terminally differentiated effector memory CD45RA+ cells. This receptor was taken from a man aged 18 to 30 in good health. Some clones in this sample may be carry-over from other donors' samples. Source material: naive CD8+ T cells from PBMCs. The V gene is TRBV30, the J gene TRBJ1-2; 7 nucleotides match TRBD1. CDR3 coding DNA: TGTGCCGGCGTACCAACAGGGGTAGGGTATGGCTACACCTTC. It translates to CAGVPTGVGYGYTF.